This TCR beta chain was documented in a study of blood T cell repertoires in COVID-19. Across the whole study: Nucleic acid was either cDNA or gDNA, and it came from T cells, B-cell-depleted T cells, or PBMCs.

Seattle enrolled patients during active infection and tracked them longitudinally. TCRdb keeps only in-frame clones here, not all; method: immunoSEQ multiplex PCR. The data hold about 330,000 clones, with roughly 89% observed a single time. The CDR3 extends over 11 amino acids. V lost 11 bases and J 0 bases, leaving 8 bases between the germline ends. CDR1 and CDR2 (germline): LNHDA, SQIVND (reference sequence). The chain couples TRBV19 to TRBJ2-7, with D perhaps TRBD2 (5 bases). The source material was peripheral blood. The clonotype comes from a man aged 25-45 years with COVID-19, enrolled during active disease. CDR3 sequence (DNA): TGTGCCGCGGGCAACTCCTACGAGCAGTACTTC. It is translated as CAAGNSYEQYF.